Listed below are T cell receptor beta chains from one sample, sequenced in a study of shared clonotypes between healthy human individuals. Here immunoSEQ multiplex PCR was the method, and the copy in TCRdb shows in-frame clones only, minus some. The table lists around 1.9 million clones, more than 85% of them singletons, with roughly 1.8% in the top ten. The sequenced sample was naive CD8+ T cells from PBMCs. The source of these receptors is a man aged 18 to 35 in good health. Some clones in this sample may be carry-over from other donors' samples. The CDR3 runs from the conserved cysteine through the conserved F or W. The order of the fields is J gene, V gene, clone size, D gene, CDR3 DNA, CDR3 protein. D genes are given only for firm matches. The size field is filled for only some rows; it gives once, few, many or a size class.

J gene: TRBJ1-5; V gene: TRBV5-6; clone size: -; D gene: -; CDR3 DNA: TGTGCCAGCAGCCACGGCGGGGGGGATCAGCCCCAGCATTTT; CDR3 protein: CASSHGGGDQPQHF
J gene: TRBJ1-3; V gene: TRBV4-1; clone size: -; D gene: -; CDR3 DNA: TGCGCCAGCAGCCAAGTTGATGTCAGCCTGAGCGGGCCAAGCTCTGGAAACACCATATATTTT; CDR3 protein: CASSQVDVSLSGPSSGNTIYF
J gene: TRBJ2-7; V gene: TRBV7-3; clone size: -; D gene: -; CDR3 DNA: TGTGCCAGCAGCTTGGGTCAGGCAAACGAGCAGTACTTC; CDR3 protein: CASSLGQANEQYF
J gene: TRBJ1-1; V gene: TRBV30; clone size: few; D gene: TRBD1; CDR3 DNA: TGTGCCTGGACGCACAGGGGTTACACTGAAGCTTTCTTT; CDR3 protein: CAWTHRGYTEAFF
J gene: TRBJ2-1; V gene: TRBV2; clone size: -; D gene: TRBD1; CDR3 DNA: TGTGCCAGCACCGACCGGGACAGAACCAGGGACAATGAGCAGTTCTTC; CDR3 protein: CASTDRDRTRDNEQFF
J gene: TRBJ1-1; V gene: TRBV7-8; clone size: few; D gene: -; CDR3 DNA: TGTCGGGCTGGAGGGAACACTGAAGCTTTCTTT; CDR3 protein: CRAGGNTEAFF
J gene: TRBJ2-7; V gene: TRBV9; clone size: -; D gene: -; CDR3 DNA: TGTGCCAGCAGCGTAGCCCCAGGGGACCGCTCCTACGAGCAGTACTTC; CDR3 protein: CASSVAPGDRSYEQYF
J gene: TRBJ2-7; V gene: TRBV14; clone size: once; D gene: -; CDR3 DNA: TGTGCCAGCAGCCAAGAACGGGTTCCCTTGGACGAGCAGTACTTC; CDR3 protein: CASSQERVPLDEQYF
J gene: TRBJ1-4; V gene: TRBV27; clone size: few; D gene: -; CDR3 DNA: TGTGCCAGCAGTTATGGAGAAAAACTGTTTTTT; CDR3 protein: CASSYGEKLFF
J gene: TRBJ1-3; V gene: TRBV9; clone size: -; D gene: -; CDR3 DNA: TGTGCCAGCAGCCCCGGACAGACCCTCTTAGGAAACACCATATATTTT; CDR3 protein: CASSPGQTLLGNTIYF
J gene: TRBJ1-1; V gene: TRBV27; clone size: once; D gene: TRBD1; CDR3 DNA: TGTGCCAGCAGACAGGGGGCAATCAACACTGAAGCTTTCTTT; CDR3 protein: CASRQGAINTEAFF
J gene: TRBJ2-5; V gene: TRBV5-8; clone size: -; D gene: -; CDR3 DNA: TGTGCCAGCAGCGTCGGCTTAGCGGTGGTGCAAGAGACCCAGTACTTC; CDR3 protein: CASSVGLAVVQETQYF
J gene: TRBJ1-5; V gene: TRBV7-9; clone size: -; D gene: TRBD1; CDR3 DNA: TGTGCCAGCAGCTTAGGCGGGACAGGGGGGAATCAGCCCCAGCATTTT; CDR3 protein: CASSLGGTGGNQPQHF
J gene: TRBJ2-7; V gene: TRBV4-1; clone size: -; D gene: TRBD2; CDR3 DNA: TGCGCCAGCAGCCAAGAGGCTAGCGGGACCTCCTACGAGCAGTACTTC; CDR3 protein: CASSQEASGTSYEQYF
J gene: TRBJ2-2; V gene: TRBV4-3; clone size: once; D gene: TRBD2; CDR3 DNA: TGCGCCAGCAGCCTCGGACTAGCGGAGGAGGACACCGGGGAGCTGTTTTTT; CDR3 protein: CASSLGLAEEDTGELFF
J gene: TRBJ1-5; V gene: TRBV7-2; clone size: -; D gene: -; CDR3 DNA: TGTGCCAGCAGCCCACTGTCAGGTTGGACACAGCCCCAGCATTTT; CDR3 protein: CASSPLSGWTQPQHF
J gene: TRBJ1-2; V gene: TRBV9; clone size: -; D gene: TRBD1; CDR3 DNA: TGTGCCAGCAGCGCTCCCGGGACAGGGGTTAGCTATGGCTACACCTTC; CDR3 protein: CASSAPGTGVSYGYTF
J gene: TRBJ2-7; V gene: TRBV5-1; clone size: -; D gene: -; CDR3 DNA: TGCGCCAGCAGCTTTAACCCACTGACGGGGAGCTCCTACGAGCAGTACTTC; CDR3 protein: CASSFNPLTGSSYEQYF
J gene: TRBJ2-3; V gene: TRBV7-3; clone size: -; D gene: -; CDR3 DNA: TGTGCCAGCAGCTTAGCCTTGGGAAACACAGATACGCAGTATTTT; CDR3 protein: CASSLALGNTDTQYF
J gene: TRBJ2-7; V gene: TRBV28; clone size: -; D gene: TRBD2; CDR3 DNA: TGTGCCAGCAGTTTCGCAAAGGTAGTCCTAGCGGGAGTCAAGGGGCAGTACTTC; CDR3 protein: CASSFAKVVLAGVKGQYF